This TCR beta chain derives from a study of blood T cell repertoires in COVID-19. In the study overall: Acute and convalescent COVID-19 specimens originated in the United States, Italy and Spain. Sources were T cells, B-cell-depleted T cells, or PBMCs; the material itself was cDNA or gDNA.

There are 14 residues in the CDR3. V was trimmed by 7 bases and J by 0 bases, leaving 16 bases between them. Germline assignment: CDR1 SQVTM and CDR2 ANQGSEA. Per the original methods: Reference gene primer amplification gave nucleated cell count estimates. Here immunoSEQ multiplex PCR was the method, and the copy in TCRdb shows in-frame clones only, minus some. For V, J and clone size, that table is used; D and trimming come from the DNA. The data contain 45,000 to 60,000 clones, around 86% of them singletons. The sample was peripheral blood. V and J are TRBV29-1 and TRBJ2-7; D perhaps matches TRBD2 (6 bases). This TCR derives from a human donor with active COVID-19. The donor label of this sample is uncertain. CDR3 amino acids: CSALAGGISYEQYF. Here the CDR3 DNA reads TGCAGCGCCCTCGCCGGAGGGATCTCCTACGAGCAGTACTTC.